The 5 T cell receptor beta chains below were found in one sample sequenced in a study of blood T cells in healthy people across ages. A second PCR, run for about 7 to 11 cycles, used a sample-barcoded 5' primer plus a J-beta primer mix. MiXCR, run by TCRdb on the 5' RACE reads, gives a single entry per CDR3 protein. The data show 1.5 million to 2 million distinct CDR3 sequences, 25% to 30% seen once. Sequences were obtained from blood. Receptors originate from a woman aged 25 to 39 in good health.

Points on this clonotype: Possible read error: a much larger clone is one base away. The CDR3 does not end in the conserved phenylalanine or tryptophan, so this is likely a read error. The chain combines TRBV29-1 with TRBJ2-5; D is possibly TRBD2 (5 bases). The V gene lost 6 bases and the J gene lost 4 bases, with 15 bases spanning the gap. The CDR3 is 13 residues long. Germline assignment: CDR1 SQVTM and CDR2 ANQGSEA. For the CDR3, the DNA is TGCAGCGTGGAGACTATTTTTCGAGAGACCCAGTACTGC. Protein: CSVETIFRETQYC.

The CDR3 is CASSSGTWPQHF. The CDR3 nucleotides are TGTGCCAGTAGTTCCGGGACATGGCCCCAGCATTTT. The V gene is TRBV19, the J gene TRBJ1-5; TRBD1 is a possible D gene (6 bases). The CDR3 has 12 residues. CDR1 LNHDA and CDR2 SQIVND come from the germline V gene (reference sequence). Trimming took 5 bases from V and 9 from J, leaving 11 bases between them.

In its sample, this clonotype was seen a few times. The chain employs TRBV14 and TRBJ2-3, with 9 positions matching TRBD1. The CDR3 runs 15 residues. Germline values: CDR1 SGHDN, CDR2 FVKESK. With 4 bases clipped from V and 5 bases from J, the junction kept 7 bases outside the gene matches. The chain's CDR3 is CASSPQGALRDTQYF. DNA for the CDR3: TGTGCCAGCAGCCCACAGGGGGCCCTGCGAGATACGCAGTATTTT.

With regard to this clonotype: A much bigger clone sits one base away, suggesting this may be a read error. The genes are TRBV6-1 and TRBJ2-1; D uncertain. Germline V gene lookup returns CDR1 MNHNS and CDR2 SASEGT. This CDR3 is built from 13 residues. The CDR3 DNA reads TGTGCCAGCACCAACCCCTCCGAGAATGGGCAGTTCTTC. Protein product: CASTNPSENGQFF.

This clonotype showed up many times. The rearrangement links TRBV20-1 to TRBJ2-1; D gene unclear. V gave up 5 bases and J gave up 4 bases, with 12 bases separating them. The CDR3 extends over 13 amino acids. Germline lookup yields CDR1 DFQATT and CDR2 SNEGSKA (reference sequence). CDR3 coding DNA: TGCAGTGCTTTAGTCCCAGCGTACAATGAGCAGTTCTTC. Its protein is CSALVPAYNEQFF.